The sequence of this TCR beta chain was determined in a study of blood T cell repertoires in COVID-19. Cohorts were assigned according to the clinical history that participants reported. Sequencing used immunoSEQ multiplex PCR; TCRdb keeps in-frame clones, though not all of them. The sample shows fewer than 400,000 clones, about 92% of them seen only once. Trimming at V came to 4 bases and at J to 1 base, leaving 3 bases not matched to a gene. The CDR3 runs 15 residues. The germline CDR1 and CDR2 sequences are SGHTS and YDEGEE. This sequence originates from a woman aged 25 to 39 who had recovered from COVID-19. The material sequenced was PBMCs or T cells enriched from blood (not recorded which). The chain is built from TRBV5-8 and TRBJ2-1; 9 bases are shared with TRBD2. The CDR3 coding sequence is TGTGCCAGCAGCCGCGGGGGGGCTTCCTACAATGAGCAGTTCTTC. This sequence encodes CASSRGGASYNEQFF.